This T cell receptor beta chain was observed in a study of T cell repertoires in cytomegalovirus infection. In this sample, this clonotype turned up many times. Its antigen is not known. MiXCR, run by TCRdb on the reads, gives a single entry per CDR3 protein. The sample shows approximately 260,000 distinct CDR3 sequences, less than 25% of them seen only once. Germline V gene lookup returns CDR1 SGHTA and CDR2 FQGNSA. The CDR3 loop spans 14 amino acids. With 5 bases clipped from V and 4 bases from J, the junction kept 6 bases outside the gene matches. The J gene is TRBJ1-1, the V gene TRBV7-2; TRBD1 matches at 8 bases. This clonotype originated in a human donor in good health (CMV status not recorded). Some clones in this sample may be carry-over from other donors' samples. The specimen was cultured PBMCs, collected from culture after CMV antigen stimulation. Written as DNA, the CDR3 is TGTGCCAGCAGCCGTGACAGGGGAAGCACTGAAGCTTTCTTT. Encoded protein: CASSRDRGSTEAFF.